Shown below are 10 T cell receptor beta chains from a single sample sequenced in a study of Graves' ophthalmopathy and Graves' hyperthyroidism. RNA served as the template for amplifying TCR beta CDR3 regions. HTBI primers were employed in first-round RT-PCR, then a second-round multiplex PCR followed. TCRdb fed the multiplex PCR reads into MiXCR, producing one record per CDR3 protein. The data hold about half a million distinct CDR3 sequences, with approximately 15% observed a single time. The sample taken for sequencing was blood. Every receptor here comes from a woman in her twenties or thirties with Graves' ophthalmopathy.

With regard to this clonotype: Possible read error: a much larger clone is one base away. The chain is built from TRBV4-3 and TRBJ1-3; D might be TRBD1 (6 bases). In germline, CDR1 is LGHNA, CDR2 YSLEER. The CDR3 covers 17 residues. The CDR3 sequence: CASSTRRQDYSGNTLYF. The DNA of the CDR3 is TGCGCCAGCAGCACCCGTAGACAGGACTACTCTGGAAACACCCTATATTTT.

This clonotype was observed many times. V and J are TRBV6-1 and TRBJ1-1; 7 bases line up with TRBD1. Germline V gene lookup returns CDR1 MNHNS and CDR2 SASEGT. The CDR3 is made up of 14 amino acids. With 4 bases clipped from V and 4 bases from J, the junction kept 6 bases outside the gene matches. The CDR3 DNA sequence: TGTGCCAGCAGTGCGGGACAGTCGGTCACTGAAGCTTTCTTT. Residues: CASSAGQSVTEAFF.

In this sample, this clonotype turned up many times. The chain joins TRBV7-2 to TRBJ2-7; TRBD2 aligns across 10 bases. The CDR3 extends over 15 amino acids. V lost 4 bases, J lost 0 bases, and 3 bases stayed unmatched. Germline CDR1 and CDR2: SGHTA and FQGNSA. The CDR3 bases are TGTGCCAGCAGCTATAGCGGGAGGAGCTCCTACGAGCAGTACTTC. This sequence encodes CASSYSGRSSYEQYF.

This clonotype has ten or more counts. The V gene is TRBV20-1, the J gene TRBJ1-5; D possibly corresponds to TRBD1 (5 bases). The germline V gene encodes CDR1 DFQATT and CDR2 SNEGSKA (reference sequence). The CDR3 totals 15 residues. Trimming removed 1 base from V and 1 base from J, with 11 bases in between. CDR3: CSARGGRESNQPQHF. The CDR3, as DNA: TGCAGTGCTAGAGGGGGACGTGAAAGCAATCAGCCCCAGCATTTT.

This clonotype was counted at least ten times. V usage is TRBV28 and J usage is TRBJ1-1, with D perhaps matching TRBD1 (5 bases). V dropped 8 bases and J dropped 6 bases, with 13 bases sitting between them. This CDR3 contains 12 residues. Germline assignment: CDR1 MDHEN and CDR2 SYDVKM. In nucleotides, the CDR3 is TGTGCCAGCGGTCGTAGGGGATCTGAAGCTTTCTTT. Encoded protein: CASGRRGSEAFF.

This clonotype has ten or more counts. This chain links TRBV6-2 or TRBV6-3 with TRBJ1-1, with unresolved D. This CDR3 has 13 amino acids. Trimming took off 7 bases at V and 2 bases at J, with 11 bases between the two ends. Germline loops: CDR1 MNHEY, CDR2 SVGEGT. CDR3 amino acids: CASNAVDNTEAFF. CDR3 in DNA: TGTGCCAGCAACGCGGTGGATAACACTGAAGCTTTCTTT.

This clonotype has a count of ten or more. The rearrangement uses TRBV24-1 and TRBJ2-7; D is possibly TRBD1 or TRBD2 (6 bases each). Germline CDR1 KGHDR, CDR2 SFDVKD. CDR3 size: 15 residues. V lost 4 bases and J 1 base, leaving 13 bases between the germline ends. The CDR3 spells CATSEGRGHSYEQYF. The CDR3 DNA sequence: TGTGCCACCAGTGAAGGGCGGGGACATTCCTACGAGCAGTACTTC.

This clonotype was counted many times. The chain couples TRBV7-8 to TRBJ1-5, with unresolved D. The CDR3 runs 13 residues. The germline CDR1 and CDR2 sequences are SGHVS and FQNEAQ. The ends were cut back, 4 bases at V and 3 bases at J, with 7 bases in the middle. The CDR3 sequence is CASSSVDNQPQHF. The CDR3 DNA reads as TGTGCCAGCAGCTCGGTTGACAATCAGCCCCAGCATTTT. Supplemented by reference TRBV7-8 and TRBJ1-5, the full variable domain reads GAGVSQSPRYKVAKRGQDVALRCDPISGHVSLFWYQQALGQGPEFLTYFQNEAQLDKSGLPSDRFFAERPEGSVSTLKIQRTQQEDSAVYLCASSSVDNQPQHFGDGTRLSIL.

This clonotype was counted only a few times. The chain couples TRBV20-1 to TRBJ1-5; tentatively, D is TRBD1 (5 bases). Germline-derived CDR1 and CDR2 are DFQATT and SNEGSKA (reference sequence). Deletions cut 5 bases from V and 5 bases from J, with 13 bases between. This CDR3 has 13 residues. CDR3 sequence reads: CSAGGRVDQPQHF. CDR3 nucleotide sequence: TGCAGTGCTGGGGGGAGGGTGGATCAGCCCCAGCATTTT.

This clonotype was observed once. This chain links TRBV27 with TRBJ1-2, with TRBD1 as a possible D gene (5 bases). The CDR3 is 15 residues long. Trimming took 3 bases from V and 8 from J, leaving 19 bases between them. The germline gives CDR1 MNHEY, CDR2 SMNVEV (reference sequence). The CDR3 DNA sequence: TGTGCCAGCAGTTTGGCCCCACGGGGGTTTGGCGGCTACACCTTC. Protein product: CASSLAPRGFGGYTF.